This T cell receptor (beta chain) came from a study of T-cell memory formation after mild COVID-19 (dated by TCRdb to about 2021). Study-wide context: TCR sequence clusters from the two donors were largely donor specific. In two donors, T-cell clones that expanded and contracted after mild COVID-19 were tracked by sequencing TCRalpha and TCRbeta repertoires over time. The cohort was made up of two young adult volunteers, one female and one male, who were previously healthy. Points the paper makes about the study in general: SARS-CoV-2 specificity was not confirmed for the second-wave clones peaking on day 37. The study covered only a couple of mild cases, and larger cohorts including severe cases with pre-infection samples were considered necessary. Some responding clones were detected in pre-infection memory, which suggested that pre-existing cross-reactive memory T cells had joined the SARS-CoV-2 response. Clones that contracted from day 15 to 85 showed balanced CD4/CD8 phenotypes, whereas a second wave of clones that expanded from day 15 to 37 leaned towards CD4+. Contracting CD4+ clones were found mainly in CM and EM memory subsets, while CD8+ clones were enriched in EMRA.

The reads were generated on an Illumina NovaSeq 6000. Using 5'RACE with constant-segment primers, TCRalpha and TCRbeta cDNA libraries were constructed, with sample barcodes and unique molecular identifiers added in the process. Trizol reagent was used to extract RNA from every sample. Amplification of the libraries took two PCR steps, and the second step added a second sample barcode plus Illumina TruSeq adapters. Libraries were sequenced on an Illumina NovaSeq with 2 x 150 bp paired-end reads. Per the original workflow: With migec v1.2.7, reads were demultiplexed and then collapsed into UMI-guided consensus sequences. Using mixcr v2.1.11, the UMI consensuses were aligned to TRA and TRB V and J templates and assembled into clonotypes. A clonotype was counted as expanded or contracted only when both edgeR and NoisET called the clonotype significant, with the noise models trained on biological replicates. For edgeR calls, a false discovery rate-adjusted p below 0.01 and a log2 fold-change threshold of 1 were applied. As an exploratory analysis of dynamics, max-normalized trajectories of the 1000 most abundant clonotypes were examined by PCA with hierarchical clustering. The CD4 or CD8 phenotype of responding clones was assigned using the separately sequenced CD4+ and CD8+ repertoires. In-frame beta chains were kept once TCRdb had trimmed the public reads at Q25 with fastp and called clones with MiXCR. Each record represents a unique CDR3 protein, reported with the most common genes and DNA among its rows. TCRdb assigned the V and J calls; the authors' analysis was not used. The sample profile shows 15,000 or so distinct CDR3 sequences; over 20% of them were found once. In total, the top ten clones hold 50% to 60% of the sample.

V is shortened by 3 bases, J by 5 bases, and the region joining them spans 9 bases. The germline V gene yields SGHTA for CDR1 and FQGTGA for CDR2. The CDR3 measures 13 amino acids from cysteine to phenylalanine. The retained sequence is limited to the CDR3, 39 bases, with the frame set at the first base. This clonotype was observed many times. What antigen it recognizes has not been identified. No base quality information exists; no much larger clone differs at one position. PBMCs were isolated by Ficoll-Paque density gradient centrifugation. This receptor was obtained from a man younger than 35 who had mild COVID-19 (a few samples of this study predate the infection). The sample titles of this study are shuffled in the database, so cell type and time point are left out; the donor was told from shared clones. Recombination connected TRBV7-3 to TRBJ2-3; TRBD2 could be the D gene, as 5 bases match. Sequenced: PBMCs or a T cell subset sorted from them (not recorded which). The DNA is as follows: TGTGCCAGCAGCTTTCCCGGGGAAGATACGCAGTATTTT. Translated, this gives CASSFPGEDTQYF.